The present entry profiles one TCR beta chain with its context. This sample stems from a study of blood T cell repertoires in COVID-19. Study as a whole: From the United States, Italy and Spain came samples of acute and convalescent COVID-19. T cells, B-cell-depleted T cells, or PBMCs provided the cDNA or gDNA that served as material.

Per the original methods: Estimation of nucleated cell counts relied on the amplification of reference gene primers. Repertoires were generated with immunoSEQ multiplex PCR, while TCRdb's copy carries only in-frame clones and drops some. V and J calls and clone size come straight from that table; D and trimming were deduced from the DNA. Among fewer than 130,000 clones listed, around 74% were seen once. Trimming took 2 bases from V and 5 from J, leaving 7 bases between them. CDR3 length equals 12 residues. Germline loops: CDR1 SGHKS, CDR2 YYEKEE (reference sequence). This chain joins TRBV5-5 and TRBJ1-1; D is ambiguous. Material for sequencing was peripheral blood. The sequence came from a woman aged 60-75 years with acute or convalescent COVID-19. CDR3 coding DNA: TGTGCCAGCAGCTTTCGGGAAACTGAAGCTTTCTTT. This sequence encodes CASSFRETEAFF.